This passage covers 20 T cell receptor beta chains from one sample sequenced in a study of blood T cell repertoires in COVID-19. Repertoires were generated with immunoSEQ multiplex PCR, while TCRdb's copy carries only in-frame clones and drops some. The sample yields roughly 410,000 clones, more than 70% seen once. Sequencing was carried out using peripheral blood. All receptors come from a woman between 55 and 75 years old with COVID-19, enrolled during active disease.

This chain connects TRBV13 to TRBJ1-3, with 8 bases matching TRBD1. The CDR3 extends over 17 amino acids. Germline CDR1 reads PRHDT; CDR2 reads FYEKMQ (reference sequence). The V segment lost 5 bases and the J segment 2 bases; nucleotides outside the gene matches: 11. The DNA of the CDR3 is TGTGCCAGCAGCCCCCGCCGACTGACAGGGGCTGGAAACACCATATATTTT. It translates to CASSPRRLTGAGNTIYF.

The V call is TRBV12-3 or TRBV12-4, the J call TRBJ2-1; 7 bases match TRBD2. The CDR3 is 12 amino acids. Germline trimming cut 3 bases from V and 13 bases from J; bases unmatched to any gene: 6. The CDR3 sequence: CASSFGRGTQFF. DNA of the CDR3: TGTGCCAGCAGTTTTGGGCGGGGGACCCAGTTCTTC.

J is TRBJ2-7 and V is TRBV29-1, with TRBD1 identical over 9 bases. CDR1 SQVTM and CDR2 ANQGSEA come from the germline V gene. V lost 5 bases, J lost 6 bases, and 8 bases stayed unmatched. The CDR3 length is 13 residues. CDR3 bases: TGCAGCGTTCACACAGGGGGCAACGGCGAGCAGTACTTC. Translating gives CSVHTGGNGEQYF.

The rearrangement links TRBV7-9 to TRBJ1-2, with 8 bases lining up with TRBD1. The CDR3 spans 15 residues. The V segment lost 3 bases and the J segment 5 bases; nucleotides outside the gene matches: 8. Looked up from germline, CDR1 is SEHNR and CDR2 is FQNEAQ (reference sequence). The chain's CDR3 is CASSFYSTGDYGYTF. CDR3 nucleotides: TGTGCCAGCAGCTTCTACTCGACAGGGGATTATGGCTACACCTTC.

The rearrangement uses TRBV4-1 and TRBJ1-1, with TRBD1 identical over 7 bases. The CDR3 has 14 residues. Germline values: CDR1 MGHRA, CDR2 YSYEKL. The V and J ends lost 1 base and 7 bases, in that order; junction bases with no gene match: 6. The CDR3: CASSQGPGQREAFF. In nucleotides, the CDR3 is TGCGCCAGCAGCCAAGGCCCGGGACAGCGTGAAGCTTTCTTT.

The chain uses TRBV7-8 and TRBJ2-1, with TRBD2 matching over 9 bases. This CDR3 has 15 amino acids. Germline lookup yields CDR1 SGHVS and CDR2 FQNEAQ. The J segment lost 9 bases and the V segment lost 1 base, leaving 7 bases of the junction unmatched. The CDR3 bases are TGTGCCAGCAGCTTAGGCGGGGGGGCCTTATTTGAGCAGTTCTTC. This gives the protein CASSLGGGALFEQFF.

This rearrangement joins TRBV2 to TRBJ1-2; maybe TRBD1 (5 bases). Germline CDR1 reads SNHLY; CDR2 reads FYNNEI. V lost 6 bases to trimming and J lost 5 bases, with 16 bases between them. This CDR3 is 14 amino acids long. The CDR3 coding sequence is TGTGCCAGCAGCGAGACGACAGCCTTATATGGCTACACCTTC. This gives the protein CASSETTALYGYTF.

The gene calls are TRBV28 and TRBJ2-7; weak D call: TRBD1 (6 bases). From germline, CDR1 is MDHEN and CDR2 SYDVKM. The CDR3 is 16 residues long. The germline V and J ends were trimmed by 7 bases and 1 base, with 20 bases remaining between them. CDR3 region: CASTTIETGHSYEQYF. The CDR3 DNA reads TGTGCCAGCACTACAATTGAGACAGGACATTCCTACGAGCAGTACTTC.

The CDR3: CASSRGLTGELFF. CDR3 DNA sequence: TGTGCCAGCAGCCGCGGACTCACCGGGGAGCTGTTTTTT. The V call is TRBV12-3 or TRBV12-4, the J call TRBJ2-2, with D tentatively TRBD2 (5 bases). This CDR3 contains 13 residues. The ends were cut back, 6 bases at V and 4 bases at J, with 9 bases in the middle.

A single count supports this clone. The gene calls are TRBV27 and TRBJ1-3; D uncertain. The CDR3 is made up of 13 amino acids. The V gene lost 7 bases and the J gene lost 0 bases, with 7 bases spanning the gap. The germline CDR1 and CDR2 sequences are MNHEY and SMNVEV (reference sequence). The CDR3 loop is CASKLHSGNTIYF. The DNA for the CDR3 is TGTGCCAGCAAACTCCACTCTGGAAACACCATATATTTT.

This clone appeared a single time. The CDR3 spells CATTRRQGASQETQYF. CDR3 in DNA: TGTGCCACCACGAGGAGACAGGGGGCTTCCCAAGAGACCCAGTACTTC. This rearrangement joins TRBV6-6 to TRBJ2-5; 10 nucleotides line up with TRBD1. Germline CDR1 is MNHNY and CDR2 is SVGAGI (reference sequence). The length of the CDR3 is 16 residues. Trimming took 10 bases from V and 1 from J; bases not matched to a gene: 12.

In this sample, this clone turned up once. This chain links TRBV5-5 with TRBJ1-5; tentatively, D is TRBD1 (6 bases). Germline V gene sequence: CDR1 SGHKS, CDR2 YYEKEE (reference sequence). V was cut by 4 bases and J by 6 bases, with 11 bases left in between. This CDR3 has 13 amino acids. The CDR3 nucleotides are TGTGCCAGCAGCCCAGGGGTGGGTCAGCCCCAGCATTTT. It codes for CASSPGVGQPQHF.

The chain's CDR3 is CASRFGTAASYEQYF. CDR3 in DNA: TGTGCCAGCAGATTCGGGACAGCCGCCTCCTACGAGCAGTACTTC. V usage is TRBV6-5 and J usage is TRBJ2-7; TRBD1 matches at 7 bases. Looked up from germline, CDR1 is MNHEY and CDR2 is SVGAGI. This CDR3 spans 15 amino acids. With V trimmed by 6 bases and J by 0 bases, 8 bases remained unmatched.

The rearrangement uses TRBV30 and TRBJ2-7, with 7 bases matching TRBD1. CDR1 GTSNPN and CDR2 SVGIG come from the germline V gene (reference sequence). The length of the CDR3 is 12 residues. Unmatched junction bases numbered 2, after V lost 0 bases and J lost 6 bases. In DNA form, the CDR3 reads TGTGCCTGGAGTGTCCCAGGGGGCGAGCAGTACTTC. It translates to CAWSVPGGEQYF.

This rearrangement joins TRBV5-4 to TRBJ1-4, with 9 bases aligning to TRBD1. CDR3 length equals 18 residues. J gave up 7 bases and V 3 bases, and 16 bases lay outside the gene matches. Germline V lookup: CDR1 SGHNT, CDR2 YYREEE (reference sequence). The CDR3 DNA reads TGTGCCAGCAGCTCCCTCCCGACAGGGGGGATTGTGGGTGAAAAACTGTTTTTT. It encodes CASSSLPTGGIVGEKLFF.

The V and J genes are TRBV6-6 and TRBJ1-1; no reliable D call. Trimming took off 6 bases at V and 6 bases at J, with 11 bases between the two ends. Germline-derived CDR1 and CDR2 are MNHNY and SVGAGI (reference sequence). The CDR3 spans 12 residues. The DNA of the CDR3 is TGTGCCAGCAGGGCAGGCTACCCTGAAGCTTTCTTT. Its translation: CASRAGYPEAFF.

The V call is TRBV27, the J call TRBJ2-3, with TRBD1 matching 8 bases. The germline V gene has CDR1 MNHEY and CDR2 SMNVEV (reference sequence). V dropped 2 bases and J dropped 2; count of bases not matched to a gene: 12. This CDR3 spans 18 amino acids. For the CDR3, the DNA is TGTGCCAGCAGTTTAACAGGGGGGTTTAGCGCTAACACAGATACGCAGTATTTT. This encodes CASSLTGGFSANTDTQYF.

This rearrangement joins TRBV18 to TRBJ1-2; D gene ambiguous. V lost 3 bases and J lost 7, with 9 bases in between. Germline CDR1 and CDR2: KGHSH and LQKENI. This CDR3 comprises 12 residues. The CDR3 bases are TGTGCCAGCTCACCGGACTCCCCTGGCTACACCTTC. It translates to CASSPDSPGYTF.

The chain couples TRBV20-1 to TRBJ1-2, with D maybe TRBD1 (5 bases). CDR1 is DFQATT, CDR2 SNEGSKA, per germline (reference sequence). With 5 bases removed from V and 4 bases from J, the gap between germline ends came to 20 bases. The CDR3 spans 15 residues. This CDR3 reads CSAGELRGKSYGYTF. For the CDR3, the DNA is TGCAGTGCTGGTGAGCTAAGGGGTAAATCCTATGGCTACACCTTC.

The V gene is TRBV28, the J gene TRBJ2-1; D uncertain. V lost 1 base, J lost 0 bases, and 10 bases lay in between. From germline, CDR1 is MDHEN and CDR2 SYDVKM. There are 16 residues in the CDR3. In nucleotides, the CDR3 is TGTGCCAGCAGTTTATCTAAGTTTAGCTCCTACAATGAGCAGTTCTTC. As protein: CASSLSKFSSYNEQFF.